The present entry profiles one TCR beta chain with its context. This record belongs to a study of long-term antiretroviral therapy in people with HIV. CDR3 size: 14 residues. Germline CDR1 reads SGHDN; CDR2 reads FVKESK. Trimming cost V 1 base and J 6 bases, with 12 bases left between them. The immunoSEQ assay was v3.0, run at survey level. Repertoires were generated with immunoSEQ multiplex PCR, while TCRdb's copy carries only in-frame clones and drops some. The sample contains 9,500 to 12,000 clones, approximately 85% of which appear only once. Sequenced material: unsorted PBMCs, taken 1.8 years after starting antiretroviral therapy. The chain combines TRBV14 with TRBJ1-1; D gene ambiguous. This receptor was obtained from a man between 40 and 49 years old with HIV. CDR3 amino acids: CASSQAWGIAEAFF. CDR3 coding DNA: TGTGCCAGCAGCCAAGCGTGGGGTATCGCTGAAGCTTTCTTT.